The TCR beta chain described here comes from a study of blood T cell repertoires in COVID-19. Study in general: In each case, the material was cDNA or gDNA derived from T cells, B-cell-depleted T cells, or PBMCs.

Profiled with immunoSEQ multiplex PCR; TCRdb holds only in-frame clones, not every one. The sample has fewer than 100,000 clones, around nine tenths seen once; the top ten hold around a tenth. This receptor was identified in a man aged 45-65 years with acute or convalescent COVID-19. Specimen: peripheral blood.

CDR3 in amino acids: CASSIGGTGLNTEAFF. The CDR3 bases are TGTGCCAGTAGTATAGGCGGGACAGGGCTGAACACTGAAGCTTTCTTT. The chain combines TRBV19 with TRBJ1-1, with 9 bases lining up with TRBD1. Germline lookup yields CDR1 LNHDA and CDR2 SQIVND (reference sequence). V was clipped by 1 base and J by 0 bases; unmatched bases: 3. CDR3 length equals 16 residues. The entire variable domain, with the rest obtained from reference TRBV19 and TRBJ1-1, is as follows: DGGITQSPKYLFRKEGQNVTLSCEQNLNHDAMYWYRQDPGQGLRLIYYSQIVNDFQKGDIAEGYSVSREKKESFPLTVTSAQKNPTAFYLCASSIGGTGLNTEAFFGQGTRLTVV.